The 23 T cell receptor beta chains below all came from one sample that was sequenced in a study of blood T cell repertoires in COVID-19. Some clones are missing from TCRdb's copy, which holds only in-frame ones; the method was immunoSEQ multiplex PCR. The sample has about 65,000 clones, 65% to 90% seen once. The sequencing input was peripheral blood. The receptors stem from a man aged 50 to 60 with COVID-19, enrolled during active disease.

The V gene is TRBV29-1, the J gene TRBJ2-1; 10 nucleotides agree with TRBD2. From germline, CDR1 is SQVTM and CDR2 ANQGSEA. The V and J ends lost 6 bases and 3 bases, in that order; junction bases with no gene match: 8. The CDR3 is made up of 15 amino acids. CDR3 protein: CSVTPLAGDYNEQFF. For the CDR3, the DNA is TGCAGCGTCACCCCCCTAGCGGGAGACTACAATGAGCAGTTCTTC.

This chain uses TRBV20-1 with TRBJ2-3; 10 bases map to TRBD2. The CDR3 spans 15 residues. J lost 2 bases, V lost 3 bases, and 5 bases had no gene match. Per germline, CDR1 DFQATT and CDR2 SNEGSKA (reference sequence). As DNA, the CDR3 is TGCAGTGCTAGTCTGCTAGCGGGAGTCACAGATACGCAGTATTTT. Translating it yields CSASLLAGVTDTQYF.

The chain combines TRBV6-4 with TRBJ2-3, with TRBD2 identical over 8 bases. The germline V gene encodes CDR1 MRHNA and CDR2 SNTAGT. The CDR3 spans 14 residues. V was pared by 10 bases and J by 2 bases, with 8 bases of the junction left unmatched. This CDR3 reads CATPGRGITDTQYF. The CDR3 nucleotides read TGTGCCACCCCCGGGAGGGGAATCACAGATACGCAGTATTTT.

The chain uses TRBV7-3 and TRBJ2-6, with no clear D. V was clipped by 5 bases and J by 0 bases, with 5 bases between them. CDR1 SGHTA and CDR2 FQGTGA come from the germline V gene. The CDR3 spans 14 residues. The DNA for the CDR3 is TGTGCCAGCAGCCTTATCTCTGGGGCCAACGTCCTGACTTTC. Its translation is CASSLISGANVLTF. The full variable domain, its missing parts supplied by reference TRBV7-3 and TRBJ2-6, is GAGVSQTPSNKVTEKGKYVELRCDPISGHTALYWYRQSLGQGPEFLIYFQGTGAADDSGLPNDRFFAVRPEGSVSTLKIQRTERGDSAVYLCASSLISGANVLTFGAGSRLTVL.

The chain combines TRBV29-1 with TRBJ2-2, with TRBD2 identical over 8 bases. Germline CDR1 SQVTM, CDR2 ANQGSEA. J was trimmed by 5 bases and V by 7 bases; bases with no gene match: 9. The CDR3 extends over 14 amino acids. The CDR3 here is CSARGGRGTGELFF. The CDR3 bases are TGCAGCGCCCGGGGGGGGAGAGGGACCGGGGAGCTGTTTTTT.

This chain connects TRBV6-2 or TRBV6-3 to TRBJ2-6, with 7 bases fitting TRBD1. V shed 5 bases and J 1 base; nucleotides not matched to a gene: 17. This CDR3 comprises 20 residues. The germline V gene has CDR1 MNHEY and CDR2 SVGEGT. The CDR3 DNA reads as TGTGCCAGCAGTCCCATATATCCGGGACAGATTACTTCTGGGGCCAACGTCCTGACTTTC. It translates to CASSPIYPGQITSGANVLTF.

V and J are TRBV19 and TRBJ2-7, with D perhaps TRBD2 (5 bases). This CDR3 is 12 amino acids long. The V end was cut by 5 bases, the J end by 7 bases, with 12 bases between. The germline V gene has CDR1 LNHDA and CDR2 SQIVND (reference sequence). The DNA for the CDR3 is TGTGCCAGTAGTCAGTTATCGGGGGAGCAGTACTTC. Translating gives CASSQLSGEQYF.

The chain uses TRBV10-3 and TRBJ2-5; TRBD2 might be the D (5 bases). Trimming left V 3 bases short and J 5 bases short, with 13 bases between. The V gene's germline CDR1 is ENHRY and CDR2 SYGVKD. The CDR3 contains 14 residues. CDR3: CAISDGSRGETQYF. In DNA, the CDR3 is TGTGCCATCAGTGATGGGTCTCGAGGGGAGACCCAGTACTTC.

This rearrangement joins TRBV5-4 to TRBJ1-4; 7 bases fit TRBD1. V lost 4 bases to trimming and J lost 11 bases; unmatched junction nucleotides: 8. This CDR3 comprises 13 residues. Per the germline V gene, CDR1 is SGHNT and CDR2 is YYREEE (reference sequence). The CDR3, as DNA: TGTGCCAGCAGCCCCGAACAGGGGAAGAAACTGTTTTTT. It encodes CASSPEQGKKLFF.

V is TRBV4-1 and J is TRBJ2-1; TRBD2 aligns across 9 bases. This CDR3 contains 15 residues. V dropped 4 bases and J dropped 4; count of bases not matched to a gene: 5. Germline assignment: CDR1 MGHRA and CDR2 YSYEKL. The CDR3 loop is CASSPSSGAYNEQFF. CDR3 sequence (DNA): TGCGCCAGCAGCCCGTCTAGCGGGGCATACAATGAGCAGTTCTTC.

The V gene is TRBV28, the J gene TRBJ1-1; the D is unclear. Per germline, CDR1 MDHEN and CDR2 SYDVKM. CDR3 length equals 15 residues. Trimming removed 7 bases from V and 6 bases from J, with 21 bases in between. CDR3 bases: TGTGCCAGCACCGCGGCCCGTCTAGTTATCGCTGAAGCTTTCTTT. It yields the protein CASTAARLVIAEAFF. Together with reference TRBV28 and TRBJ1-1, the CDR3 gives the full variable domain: DVKVTQSSRYLVKRTGEKVFLECVQDMDHENMFWYRQDPGLGLRLIYFSYDVKMKEKGDIPEGYSVSREKKERFSLILESASTNQTSMYLCASTAARLVIAEAFFGQGTRLTVV.

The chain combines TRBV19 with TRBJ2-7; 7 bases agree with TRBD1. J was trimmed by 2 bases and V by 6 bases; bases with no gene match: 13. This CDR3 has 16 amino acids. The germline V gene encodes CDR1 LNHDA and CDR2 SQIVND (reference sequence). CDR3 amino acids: CASRDRAGTETYEQYF. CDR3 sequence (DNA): TGTGCCAGTAGGGATAGAGCCGGGACAGAGACCTACGAGCAGTACTTC.

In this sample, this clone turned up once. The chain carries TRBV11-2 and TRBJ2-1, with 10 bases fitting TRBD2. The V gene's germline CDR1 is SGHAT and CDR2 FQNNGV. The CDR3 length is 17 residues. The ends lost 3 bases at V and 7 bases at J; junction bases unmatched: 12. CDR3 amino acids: CASSFLLRTSGGNEQFF. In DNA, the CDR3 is TGTGCCAGCAGCTTTTTGCTGAGGACTAGCGGAGGGAATGAGCAGTTCTTC.

The CDR3: CASSIGQDSTEAFF. In nucleotides, the CDR3 is TGTGCCAGTAGTATCGGTCAAGACTCCACTGAAGCTTTCTTT. The rearrangement joins TRBV19 to TRBJ1-1; no clear D. Between the trimmed V and J ends, which lost 3 bases and 4 bases, there was a span of 12 bases. CDR3 length: 14 amino acids. CDR1 is LNHDA, CDR2 SQIVND, per germline (reference sequence).

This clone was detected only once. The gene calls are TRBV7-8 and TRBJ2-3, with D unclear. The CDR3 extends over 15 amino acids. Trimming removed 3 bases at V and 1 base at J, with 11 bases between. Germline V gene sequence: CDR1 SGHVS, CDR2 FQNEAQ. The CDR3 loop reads CASSFASRGTDTQYF. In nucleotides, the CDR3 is TGTGCCAGCAGCTTCGCTAGTCGGGGCACAGATACGCAGTATTTT. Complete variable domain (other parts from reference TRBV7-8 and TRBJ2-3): GAGVSQSPRYKVAKRGQDVALRCDPISGHVSLFWYQQALGQGPEFLTYFQNEAQLDKSGLPSDRFFAERPEGSVSTLKIQRTQQEDSAVYLCASSFASRGTDTQYFGPGTRLTVL.

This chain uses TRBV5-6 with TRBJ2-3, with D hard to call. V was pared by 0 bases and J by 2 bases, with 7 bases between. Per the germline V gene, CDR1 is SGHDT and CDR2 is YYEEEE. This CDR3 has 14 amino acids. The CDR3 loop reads CASSLGLYTDTQYF. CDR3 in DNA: TGTGCCAGCAGCTTGGGACTGTACACAGATACGCAGTATTTT. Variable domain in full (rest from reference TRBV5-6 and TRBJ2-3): DAGVTQSPTHLIKTRGQQVTLRCSPKSGHDTVSWYQQALGQGPQFIFQYYEEEERQRGNFPDRFSGHQFPNYSSELNVNALLLGDSALYLCASSLGLYTDTQYFGPGTRLTVL.

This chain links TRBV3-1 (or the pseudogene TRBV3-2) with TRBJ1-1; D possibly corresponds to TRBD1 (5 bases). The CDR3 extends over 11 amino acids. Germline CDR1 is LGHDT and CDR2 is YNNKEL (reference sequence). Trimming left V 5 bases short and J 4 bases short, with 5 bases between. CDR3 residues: CASSTGTEAFF. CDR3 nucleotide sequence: TGTGCCAGCAGCACAGGCACTGAAGCTTTCTTT.

In nucleotides, the CDR3 is TGCGCCAGCAGCCAAGATCTCAGTGGACAGGGAACCTACGAGCAGTACTTC. It yields the protein CASSQDLSGQGTYEQYF. J is TRBJ2-7 and V is TRBV4-3; 8 bases are shared with TRBD1. CDR1 and CDR2 from the germline V gene are LGHNA and YSLEER. The CDR3 consists of 17 residues. Unmatched junction bases numbered 9, after V lost 0 bases and J lost 2 bases.

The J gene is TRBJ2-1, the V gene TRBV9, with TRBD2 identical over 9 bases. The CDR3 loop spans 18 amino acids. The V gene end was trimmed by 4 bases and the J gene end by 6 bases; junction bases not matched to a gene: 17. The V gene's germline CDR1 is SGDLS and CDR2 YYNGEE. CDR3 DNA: TGTGCCAGCAGCCCGAGGGGGCCCCTAGCGGGATTACGCAATGAGCAGTTCTTC. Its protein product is CASSPRGPLAGLRNEQFF.

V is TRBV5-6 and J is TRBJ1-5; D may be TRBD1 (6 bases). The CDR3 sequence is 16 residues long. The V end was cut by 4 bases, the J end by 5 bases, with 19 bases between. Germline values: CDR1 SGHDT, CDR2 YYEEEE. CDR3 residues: CASSRRGGATDQPQHF. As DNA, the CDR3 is TGTGCCAGCAGCCGGCGCGGGGGGGCAACCGATCAGCCCCAGCATTTT.

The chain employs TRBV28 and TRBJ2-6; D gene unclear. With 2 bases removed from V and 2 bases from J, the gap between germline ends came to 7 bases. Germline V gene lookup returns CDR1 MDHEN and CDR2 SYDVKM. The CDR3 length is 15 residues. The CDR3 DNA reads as TGTGCCAGCAGTTTAGGGCCCACTGGGGCCAACGTCCTGACTTTC. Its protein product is CASSLGPTGANVLTF.

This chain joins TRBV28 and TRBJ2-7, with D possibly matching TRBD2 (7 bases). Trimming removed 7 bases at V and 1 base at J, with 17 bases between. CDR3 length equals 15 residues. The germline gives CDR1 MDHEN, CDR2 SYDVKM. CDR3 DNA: TGTGCCAGCACGGGCGGGGGCAAGGTATCCTACGAGCAGTACTTC. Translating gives CASTGGGKVSYEQYF.

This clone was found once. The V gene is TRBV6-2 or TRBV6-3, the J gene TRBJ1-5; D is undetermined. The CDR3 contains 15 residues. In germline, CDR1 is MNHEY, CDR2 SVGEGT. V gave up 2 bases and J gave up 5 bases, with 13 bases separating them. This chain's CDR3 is CASSYGILADQPQHF. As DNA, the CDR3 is TGTGCCAGCAGTTACGGCATTCTTGCTGATCAGCCCCAGCATTTT.